These T cell receptor beta chains were read from a single sample in a study of tumor-infiltrating lymphocytes in primary liver carcinoma. MiXCR, run by TCRdb on the multiplex PCR reads, gives a single entry per CDR3 protein. The table records around 330,000 distinct CDR3 sequences, 65% of them present only once. The sample consisted of peripheral blood. All receptors come from a man aged 40-49 years with primary liver carcinoma and hepatitis B virus infection. CDR3s include the opening cysteine and the closing phenylalanine or tryptophan. D genes are given only for firm matches. Rows give clone size only sometimes, using once, few, many, or a class for an expanded clone.

-	TRBV6-2/TRBV6-3	-	TRBJ2-5	TGTGCCAGCACTCACAGCCCCTCGGTTCAGGAGACCCAGTACTTC	CASTHSPSVQETQYF
once	TRBV10-3	-	TRBJ2-7	TGTTCCATCGGCGAACGAAAGTCCTACGAGCAGTACTTC	CSIGERKSYEQYF
-	TRBV11-2	TRBD1	TRBJ2-7	TGTGCCAGCAGCTTATCGAGACAGGGGAAATACGAGCAGTACTTC	CASSLSRQGKYEQYF
once	TRBV5-4	-	TRBJ2-1	TGTGCCAGCAGCTTTTTGCGGGGAAACGATGAGCAGTTCTTC	CASSFLRGNDEQFF
many	TRBV10-3	TRBD1	TRBJ1-6	TGTGCCATCAGTGAGCGTACAGGGGCCCCGAATTCACCCCTCCACTTT	CAISERTGAPNSPLHF
once	TRBV4-2	-	TRBJ2-7	TGTACCATCCAAGGCCCGGGGGGCCGAGAGCAGTACTTC	CTIQGPGGREQYF
-	TRBV6-5	-	TRBJ1-4	TGTGTCAGCAGTTACGACATAGGGAGGGAAAAACTGTTTTTT	CVSSYDIGREKLFF
-	TRBV7-8	-	TRBJ2-2	TGTGCCAGCAGCCCCCGGCCGGTGGGAACCGGGGAGCTGTTTTTT	CASSPRPVGTGELFF
-	TRBV28	-	TRBJ1-1	TGTGCCAGCTTAGGGGGGGCCCGGAGGACTGAAGCTTTCTTT	CASLGGARRTEAFF
-	TRBV4-2	-	TRBJ1-3	TGTGCCAGCAGCCAAGTGAAGACCTTCTCTGGAAACACCATATATTTT	CASSQVKTFSGNTIYF
-	TRBV6-1	TRBD2	TRBJ2-7	TGTGCCAGCATGAGACTAGCGGGCTACTACGAGCAGTACTTC	CASMRLAGYYEQYF
-	TRBV6-6	TRBD1	TRBJ2-7	TGTGCCAGCTACTCCCCGGGACAGGGTGACTACGAGCAGTACTTC	CASYSPGQGDYEQYF
once	TRBV30	-	TRBJ2-7	TGTGCCTGGAGTGTCAGCTACGATCAGTACTTC	CAWSVSYDQYF
few	TRBV5-1	TRBD2	TRBJ2-1	TGCGCCAGCAGCCTGACTAGCGGAGTCTACAATGAGCAGTTCTTC	CASSLTSGVYNEQFF
-	TRBV6-5	-	TRBJ1-6	TGTGCCAGCAGTCTAACAGAACGTAATTCACCCCCCCACTTT	CASSLTERNSPPHF
many	TRBV5-1	-	TRBJ1-1	TGCGCCAGCAGCTTGTTTTTTCGGGAGACGAACACTGAAGCTTTCTTT	CASSLFFRETNTEAFF
-	TRBV28	-	TRBJ1-6	TGTGCCACAATAGAGGACGGGAATAATTCACCCCTCCACTTT	CATIEDGNNSPLHF
-	TRBV5-1	-	TRBJ2-2	TGCGCCAGCAGCACCGAGAGGGGGATTCCCTACACCGGGGAGCTGTTTTTT	CASSTERGIPYTGELFF
-	TRBV11-3	-	TRBJ2-1	TGTGCCAGCAGCTTAGTGGACAATGAACTGTTCTTC	CASSLVDNELFF
-	TRBV12-3/TRBV12-4	-	TRBJ2-1	TGTGCCAGCAGTTTTCAGGGACGCTCCTACAATGAACAGTTCTTC	CASSFQGRSYNEQFF
once	TRBV11-2	-	TRBJ2-1	TGTGCCAGCTCTCAGGCCAATGAGCAGTTTTTC	CASSQANEQFF
many	TRBV29-1	-	TRBJ2-7	TGCAGCGTTGAGTGGACTCTCTCCTCCTACGAGCAGTACTTC	CSVEWTLSSYEQYF
-	TRBV29-1	-	TRBJ2-5	TGCAGTGCTCGGGGCTCCGGCGAAGAGACCCAGTACTTC	CSARGSGEETQYF
-	TRBV5-4	TRBD2	TRBJ2-3	TGTGCCAGCAGTAACCGGGAGGCCACAGATACGCAGTATTTT	CASSNREATDTQYF
many	TRBV11-3	TRBD2	TRBJ2-3	TGTGCCAGCAGCCTGAGGACTAGCGGGACTAGCACAGATACGCAGTATTTT	CASSLRTSGTSTDTQYF
few	TRBV5-1	TRBD2	TRBJ2-1	TGCGCCAGCTCCTCCGTCGCGGGAGACTGGGACAATGAGCAGTTCTTC	CASSSVAGDWDNEQFF
-	TRBV4-2	TRBD2	TRBJ2-1	TGTGCCAACAGCCAGAGAGTAGTGGGACTAGCGGACAATGAGCAGTTCTTC	CANSQRVVGLADNEQFF
-	TRBV11-2	-	TRBJ2-1	TGTGCCAGCTCTCGGGCCGATAAGCAGTTCTTC	CASSRADKQFF
-	TRBV10-1	TRBD1	TRBJ2-3	TGCGCCGGAACGACGGGACAGGTCTCACTAATCACAGATACGCAGTATTTT	CAGTTGQVSLITDTQYF
few	TRBV5-5	-	TRBJ2-1	TGTGCCAGCAGCTTTCTCGAGAATGAGCAGTTCTTC	CASSFLENEQFF
few	TRBV28	TRBD1	TRBJ1-5	TGTGCCAGCAGTTCTCCCGGGACAGGGGGGATCCAGCCCCAGCATTTT	CASSSPGTGGIQPQHF
-	TRBV7-9	-	TRBJ2-5	TGTGCCAGCAGCCCATCGGGCTTCCAAGAGACCCAGTACTTC	CASSPSGFQETQYF
-	TRBV4-1	-	TRBJ1-4	TGCGCTAGCAGCCAAGGTGATAGGTCCGGCTATAATGAAAAACTGTTTTTT	CASSQGDRSGYNEKLFF
-	TRBV7-9	TRBD1	TRBJ1-5	TGTGCCAGCAGCCGTGGACAGGGGTCTTCGCCCCAGCATTTT	CASSRGQGSSPQHF
many	TRBV11-2	TRBD2	TRBJ2-1	TGTGCCAGCAGCTTAGTAGCGGGAGGGTCGTATGAGCAGTTCTTC	CASSLVAGGSYEQFF
-	TRBV28	-	TRBJ1-1	TGTGCCAGCAGATATCTCGCCCTGAACACTGAAGCTTTCTTT	CASRYLALNTEAFF
many	TRBV6-5	-	TRBJ2-3	TGTGCCAGCAGTTACAGCCGGGACTCGAGAGATACGCAGTATTTT	CASSYSRDSRDTQYF
many	TRBV11-2	TRBD1	TRBJ1-1	TGTGCCAGCAGCTTAATTTCAGGGGGGAACACTGAAGCTTTCTTT	CASSLISGGNTEAFF
-	TRBV11-1	TRBD1	TRBJ1-5	TGTGCCAGCAGCTCTGGACAGGGCGGCAATCGGCCCCAGCATTTT	CASSSGQGGNRPQHF
many	TRBV4-2	-	TRBJ2-7	TGTGCCAGCAGCCAAGATGGGGCGGCGGGATACGAGCAGTACTTC	CASSQDGAAGYEQYF
-	TRBV2	-	TRBJ1-4	TGTATCAGCTTCAGGGGCGGGGAAAAACTGTTTTTT	CISFRGGEKLFF
few	TRBV30	TRBD2	TRBJ2-4	TGTGCCTGGAGGAACGCGGGAGGTACTCTAGCCAAAAACATTCAGTACTTC	CAWRNAGGTLAKNIQYF
-	TRBV7-3	-	TRBJ2-2	TGTGCCAGCAGCTTAGCGGTGAACACCGGGGAGCTGTTTTTT	CASSLAVNTGELFF
-	TRBV6-1	-	TRBJ2-3	TGTGTCAGCAGTGTAACGGGGTTCAGCACAGATACGCAGTATTTT	CVSSVTGFSTDTQYF
-	TRBV7-8	-	TRBJ2-1	TGTGCCAGCAGCTTTAAGGCGGGCCACAATGAGCAGTTCTTC	CASSFKAGHNEQFF